Listed here are 32 T cell receptor beta chains from one sample, sequenced in a study of T cell responses to AZD1222 COVID-19 vaccine (dated by TCRdb to the early 2020s). Library preparation employed the immunoSEQ multiplex PCR assay. As stored in TCRdb, this immuneACCESS dataset retains in-frame rearrangements with V and J assigned. A fraction of the clones does not appear; measured against another copy, unresolved V genes explain less than half of the discrepancy, and the remainder lacks a known reason. In all, the sample holds more than 150,000 clones, and 94% of those were seen once. The ten largest clones capture over 7.5% of the sample. The time point label, as the study defines it: baseline before first vaccination. Sequencing was performed on peripheral blood, taken on day 0 of AZD1222 vaccination. The receptors come from an adult in good health.

This rearrangement joins TRBV24-1 to TRBJ2-1, with 7 bases matching TRBD2. The CDR3 totals 17 residues. With V trimmed by 3 bases and J by 7 bases, 14 bases remained unmatched. CDR1 and CDR2 (germline): KGHDR, SFDVKD. The CDR3, as DNA: TGTGCCACCAGTGATCTTGGGGGGGTGGGAGAGGGAAATGAGCAGTTCTTC. Translation: CATSDLGGVGEGNEQFF.

The J gene is TRBJ2-1, the V gene TRBV19, with a tentative D call TRBD1 (7 bases). Germline assignment: CDR1 LNHDA and CDR2 SQIVND (reference sequence). The CDR3 contains 11 residues. The V end lost 9 bases, the J end lost 9 bases, and 12 bases lay between the germline ends. CDR3 loop: CASGTAGEQFF. The CDR3 DNA reads TGTGCCAGCGGGACAGCGGGTGAGCAGTTCTTC.

The rearrangement joins TRBV9 to TRBJ1-1, with D perhaps TRBD1 (6 bases). This CDR3 is built from 14 residues. Per germline, CDR1 SGDLS and CDR2 YYNGEE. V lost 0 bases, J lost 7 bases, and 13 bases lay in between. This CDR3 is CASSVAPGAVEAFF. CDR3 in DNA: TGTGCCAGCAGCGTAGCCCCGGGGGCGGTTGAAGCTTTCTTT.

This sequence joins TRBV6-5 and TRBJ2-7; 8 bases match TRBD1. This CDR3 is built from 14 residues. Trimming removed 6 bases from V and 3 bases from J; junction bases left unmatched: 7. Germline CDR1 is MNHEY and CDR2 is SVGAGI. The CDR3 reads CASRDREALYEQYF. Here the CDR3 DNA reads TGTGCCAGCAGGGACAGGGAAGCCCTCTACGAGCAGTACTTC.

The chain carries TRBV14 and TRBJ1-2; D not certain. Between the trimmed V and J ends, which lost 4 bases and 8 bases, there was a span of 11 bases. Germline loops: CDR1 SGHDN, CDR2 FVKESK. This CDR3 region has 12 residues. The CDR3 protein is CASSLAGGGYTF. In nucleotides, the CDR3 is TGTGCCAGCAGCCTCGCGGGAGGCGGCTACACCTTC.

The chain uses TRBV4-3 and TRBJ1-5; D is undetermined. Trimming took 0 bases from V and 3 from J, leaving 9 bases between them. The CDR3 extends over 15 amino acids. Germline V gene sequence: CDR1 LGHNA, CDR2 YSLEER. The CDR3 loop reads CASSQDYRYNQPQHF. DNA for the CDR3: TGCGCCAGCAGCCAAGATTACAGATACAATCAGCCCCAGCATTTT.

The rearrangement joins TRBV5-6 to TRBJ1-3; the D gene is possibly TRBD1 (5 bases). Germline V CDR1 and CDR2: SGHDT, YYEEEE. Trimming took off 8 bases at V and 2 bases at J, with 17 bases between the two ends. The CDR3 loop spans 15 amino acids. The CDR3, as DNA: TGTGCCAGTCTACTGGCAGGGATCGCTGGAAACACCATATATTTT. Its protein is CASLLAGIAGNTIYF.

The chain links TRBV9 to TRBJ2-2, with no clear D. The CDR3 runs to 13 residues. CDR1 and CDR2 (germline): SGDLS, YYNGEE. The V and J ends lost 0 bases and 4 bases respectively, with 4 bases between them. The CDR3 nucleotides read TGTGCCAGCAGCGTAGGCGTCACCGGGGAGCTGTTTTTT. Translating it yields CASSVGVTGELFF.

The chain is built from TRBV7-2 and TRBJ1-2, with a tentative D call TRBD1 (6 bases). The germline V gene has CDR1 SGHTA and CDR2 FQGNSA. CDR3 length: 15 residues. Trimming removed 4 bases from V and 3 bases from J, with 15 bases in between. CDR3 sequence reads: CASSSDRGADYGYTF. The CDR3 nucleotides are TGTGCCAGCAGCTCAGATAGGGGGGCGGACTATGGCTACACCTTC.

The chain joins TRBV5-1 to TRBJ2-1, with 8 bases lining up with TRBD2. The germline CDR1 and CDR2 sequences are SGHRS and YFSETQ. Trimming at V came to 1 base and at J to 3 bases, leaving 6 bases not matched to a gene. The CDR3 length is 16 residues. CDR3 nucleotide sequence: TGCGCCAGCAGCTTGCAGGCGGGAGGTCGCTACAATGAGCAGTTCTTC. This gives the protein CASSLQAGGRYNEQFF.

The genes are TRBV7-3 and TRBJ1-1; possible D gene TRBD1, 6 bases. This CDR3 spans 14 amino acids. Deletions cut 3 bases from V and 4 bases from J, with 12 bases between. Germline CDR1 reads SGHTA; CDR2 reads FQGTGA. The CDR3 sequence is CASSLNRVGTEAFF. CDR3 coding DNA: TGTGCCAGCAGCTTGAACAGGGTGGGCACTGAAGCTTTCTTT.

The chain carries TRBV28 and TRBJ2-7; 7 bases agree with TRBD1. This CDR3 region has 15 residues. The V and J ends lost 5 bases and 0 bases, in that order; junction bases with no gene match: 7. CDR1 is MDHEN and CDR2 is SYDVKM in the germline V gene. CDR3: CASSPSGTASYEQYF. In DNA, the CDR3 is TGTGCCAGCAGTCCTTCTGGGACAGCCTCCTACGAGCAGTACTTC.

The genes are TRBV6-5 and TRBJ2-7, with D perhaps TRBD1 or TRBD2 (7 bases each). This CDR3 is 14 amino acids long. V was cut by 5 bases and J by 3 bases, with 14 bases left in between. The germline CDR1 and CDR2 sequences are MNHEY and SVGAGI. The CDR3 nucleotides are TGTGCCAGCAGTCCAGGGGGGGTCTACTACGAGCAGTACTTC. Residues: CASSPGGVYYEQYF.

A note on this clone: Other DNA sequences in this sample translate to the same CDR3. This sequence joins TRBV20-1 and TRBJ1-6; D remains ambiguous. The germline V gene has CDR1 DFQATT and CDR2 SNEGSKA (reference sequence). CDR3 length: 15 amino acids. With 3 bases removed from V and 0 bases from J, the gap between germline ends came to 9 bases. Here the CDR3 reads CSASRPSSYNSPLHF. The CDR3, as DNA: TGCAGTGCTAGTCGTCCCAGCTCCTATAATTCACCCCTCCACTTT.

The J gene is TRBJ2-6, the V gene TRBV19; D ambiguous. The CDR3 extends over 15 amino acids. CDR1 and CDR2 (germline): LNHDA, SQIVND (reference sequence). With 7 bases removed from V and 0 bases from J, the gap between germline ends came to 10 bases. This CDR3 reads CASTLPSSGANVLTF. The CDR3 DNA is TGTGCCAGTACTCTCCCAAGCTCTGGGGCCAACGTCCTGACTTTC.

This rearrangement joins TRBV28 to TRBJ1-2; D is possibly TRBD1 (5 bases). The CDR3 is 14 amino acids. V dropped 3 bases and J dropped 5 bases, with 13 bases sitting between them. Germline values: CDR1 MDHEN, CDR2 SYDVKM. CDR3 coding DNA: TGTGCCAGCAGTTTCAATCTTTGGGGGTATGGCTACACCTTC. Protein sequence: CASSFNLWGYGYTF.

The rearrangement links TRBV12-5 to TRBJ2-2; D is unclear. V lost 4 bases and J lost 6, with 9 bases in between. The CDR3 covers 13 residues. CDR1 and CDR2 (germline): LGHNT, FRNRAP. The DNA of the CDR3 is TGTGCTAGTGGTTCTCCGTCTCCCGGGGAGCTGTTTTTT. It yields the protein CASGSPSPGELFF.

V and J are TRBV30 and TRBJ1-2, with a possible D match to TRBD1 (6 bases). V lost 0 bases, J lost 4 bases, and 15 bases lay in between. This CDR3 is built from 15 residues. Germline-derived CDR1 and CDR2 are GTSNPN and SVGIG (reference sequence). The CDR3 region is CAWSVGSGAIYGYTF. CDR3 nucleotide sequence: TGTGCCTGGAGTGTAGGTTCAGGGGCCATCTATGGCTACACCTTC.

The chain combines TRBV13 with TRBJ1-3; D may be TRBD1 (5 bases). The V gene's germline CDR1 is PRHDT and CDR2 FYEKMQ (reference sequence). The CDR3 is made up of 13 amino acids. The V gene lost 1 base and the J gene lost 4 bases, with 5 bases spanning the gap. The CDR3 bases are TGTGCCAGCAGCTTAGACAGGGGAAACACCATATATTTT. This translates into CASSLDRGNTIYF.

This clone came up once. The chain joins TRBV15 to TRBJ1-5; D not resolved. CDR3 length equals 16 residues. Germline-derived CDR1 and CDR2 are LNHNV and YYDKDF (reference sequence). Between the trimmed V and J ends, which lost 1 base and 1 base, there was a span of 11 bases. The CDR3 bases are TGTGCCACCAGCAGAGTTTGGGGTAGGAGCAATCAGCCCCAGCATTTT. Translating it yields CATSRVWGRSNQPQHF.

The rearrangement links TRBV27 to TRBJ2-1; D is possibly TRBD1 (6 bases). The CDR3 sequence is 14 residues long. The germline V and J ends were trimmed by 5 bases and 4 bases, with 12 bases remaining between them. CDR1 and CDR2 from the germline V gene are MNHEY and SMNVEV (reference sequence). CDR3 sequence (DNA): TGTGCCAGCAGTCTCTGGACAGATTACAATGAGCAGTTCTTC. Protein product: CASSLWTDYNEQFF.

The genes are TRBV10-3 and TRBJ1-3, with a possible D match to TRBD1 (5 bases). CDR3 length: 14 amino acids. Germline V gene lookup returns CDR1 ENHRY and CDR2 SYGVKD. The V gene lost 8 bases and the J gene lost 1 base, with 12 bases spanning the gap. The CDR3 nucleotides read TGTGCCATCGGATTACAGGATTCTGGAAACACCATATATTTT. It specifies CAIGLQDSGNTIYF.

The chain recombines TRBV19 with TRBJ2-2; D remains unclear. The CDR3 is 16 residues long. The germline V gene encodes CDR1 LNHDA and CDR2 SQIVND (reference sequence). Between the trimmed V and J ends, which lost 4 bases and 0 bases, there was a span of 12 bases. The CDR3 is CASSNRATTNTGELFF. For the CDR3, the DNA is TGTGCCAGTAGTAATCGGGCCACGACGAACACCGGGGAGCTGTTTTTT.

The rearrangement uses TRBV28 and TRBJ1-4, with 10 bases lining up with TRBD1. The junction had 16 bases not matched to a gene; V was cut back by 8 bases and J by 7 bases. The CDR3 contains 17 residues. Looked up from germline, CDR1 is MDHEN and CDR2 is SYDVKM. The CDR3 here is CASRGDRGGLGGEKLFF. The CDR3 nucleotides read TGTGCCAGCCGGGGGGACAGGGGAGGTCTTGGAGGTGAAAAACTGTTTTTT.

The gene calls are TRBV20-1 and TRBJ1-5; no firm D call. Germline V gives CDR1 DFQATT, CDR2 SNEGSKA (reference sequence). The CDR3 totals 12 residues. V was shortened by 3 bases and J by 5 bases, with 8 bases between the two germline ends. The CDR3: CSASGDYQPQHF. CDR3 DNA sequence: TGCAGTGCTAGTGGTGATTATCAGCCCCAGCATTTT.

V gene TRBV24-1 combines with J gene TRBJ1-5; 9 nucleotides align to TRBD1. The germline CDR1 and CDR2 sequences are KGHDR and SFDVKD. J was trimmed by 6 bases and V by 3 bases; bases with no gene match: 11. CDR3 size: 17 residues. For the CDR3, the DNA is TGTGCCACCAGTGATGGCGGGAAGGGACAGGGTCGTCAGCCCCAGCATTTT. Translating it yields CATSDGGKGQGRQPQHF.

The chain uses TRBV4-2 and TRBJ2-1; perhaps TRBD1 as D (6 bases). The germline V gene encodes CDR1 LGHNA and CDR2 YNFKEQ. The CDR3 is 16 amino acids. The germline V and J ends were trimmed by 1 base and 10 bases, with 20 bases remaining between them. Here the CDR3 reads CASSQGRTAAGGEQFF. Here the CDR3 DNA reads TGTGCCAGCAGCCAAGGTCGGACAGCCGCCGGCGGCGAGCAGTTCTTC.

This chain joins TRBV27 and TRBJ1-1, with D uncertain. Germline CDR1 and CDR2: MNHEY and SMNVEV (reference sequence). Trimming took off 8 bases at V and 4 bases at J, with 17 bases between the two ends. This CDR3 region has 14 residues. This CDR3 is CASAERLGPTEAFF. Here the CDR3 DNA reads TGTGCCAGCGCTGAAAGGCTAGGGCCCACTGAAGCTTTCTTT.

This chain uses TRBV19 with TRBJ2-2, with TRBD2 identical over 12 bases. The CDR3 extends over 16 amino acids. V lost 6 bases to trimming and J lost 7 bases; unmatched junction nucleotides: 9. Germline V gene sequence: CDR1 LNHDA, CDR2 SQIVND (reference sequence). The CDR3 DNA reads TGTGCCAGTAGACCACTAGCGGGAGGCAAAGGCGGGGAGCTGTTTTTT. Residues: CASRPLAGGKGGELFF.

The chain combines TRBV21-1 with TRBJ1-2; TRBD1 reflects the table's D call only, with no check against the DNA. TRBV21-1 is a pseudogene locus. The length of the CDR3 is 13 residues. CDR3 sequence (DNA): TGTGCCAGCCTTGGACAGGGTTACTATGGCTACACCTTC. Its protein is CASLGQGYYGYTF.

This clone was observed once. The chain joins TRBV27 to TRBJ1-5; 8 bases are shared with TRBD1. CDR1 and CDR2 from the germline V gene are MNHEY and SMNVEV (reference sequence). This CDR3 region has 14 residues. J lost 4 bases, V lost 3 bases, and 2 bases had no gene match. CDR3 DNA sequence: TGTGCCAGCAGTTTCAGACAGGGGAATCAGCCCCAGCATTTT. This encodes CASSFRQGNQPQHF.

This chain uses TRBV11-2 with TRBJ2-2, with 15 bases lining up with TRBD2. The trim removed 4 bases at V and 7 bases at J, leaving 10 bases unmatched. The CDR3 is 18 residues long. Germline lookup yields CDR1 SGHAT and CDR2 FQNNGV. The CDR3: CASSSWIGGLAGGGELFF. CDR3 in DNA: TGTGCCAGCAGCTCCTGGATTGGGGGACTAGCGGGAGGCGGGGAGCTGTTTTTT.